The 30 T cell receptor beta chains reported below all come from one sample, sequenced in a study of cytomegalovirus exposure and HLA in healthy donors. PCR involved 60 Vbeta and 13 Jbeta primers. Sequencing was performed with immunoSEQ multiplex PCR; in TCRdb, only in-frame clones are kept and a portion is missing. The data hold some 200,000 clones, with approximately 80% observed a single time. The sample consisted of PBMCs. These receptors were taken from a man aged 50 to 60 in good health and CMV-seronegative.

V is TRBV18 and J is TRBJ2-7, with 9 bases fitting TRBD2. Germline V gene lookup returns CDR1 KGHSH and CDR2 LQKENI. The length of the CDR3 is 15 residues. V lost 6 bases to trimming and J lost 1 base; unmatched junction nucleotides: 7. CDR3 sequence (DNA): TGTGCCAGCTCCCCCGGACTAGCGAGTTCCTACGAGCAGTACTTC. Its protein is CASSPGLASSYEQYF.

The CDR3 nucleotides read TGTGCCAGCAGTGACGGAATAGCAGATACAGATACGCAGTATTTT. It translates to CASSDGIADTDTQYF. The V call is TRBV6-4, the J call TRBJ2-3, with D uncertain. CDR1 and CDR2 (germline): MRHNA, SNTAGT. The V end lost 2 bases, the J end lost 3 bases, and 12 bases lay between the germline ends. This CDR3 is 15 amino acids long.

In its sample, this clone was seen a few times. The V gene is TRBV18, the J gene TRBJ2-2, with 7 bases matching TRBD2. CDR1 and CDR2 (germline): KGHSH, LQKENI. The CDR3 contains 15 residues. Trimming at V came to 3 bases and at J to 7 bases, leaving 8 bases not matched to a gene. CDR3 sequence: CASSPASGVRGELFF. The CDR3 coding sequence is TGTGCCAGCTCACCGGCTAGCGGTGTACGCGGGGAGCTGTTTTTT. Supplemented by reference TRBV18 and TRBJ2-2, the full variable domain reads NAGVMQNPRHLVRRRGQEARLRCSPMKGHSHVYWYRQLPEEGLKFMVYLQKENIIDESGMPKERFSAEFPKEGPSILRIQQVVRGDSAAYFCASSPASGVRGELFFGEGSRLTVL.

This clone was seen only once. This chain joins TRBV9 and TRBJ2-2, with D perhaps TRBD2 (5 bases). The germline CDR1 and CDR2 sequences are SGDLS and YYNGEE. The CDR3 has 15 residues. The V and J ends lost 1 base and 4 bases respectively, with 11 bases between them. The CDR3, as DNA: TGTGCCAGCAGCGTATCGGGGAGTCTCACCGGGGAGCTGTTTTTT. Its translation is CASSVSGSLTGELFF.

This sequence joins TRBV7-8 and TRBJ2-1; 8 bases fit TRBD1. Germline V gene sequence: CDR1 SGHVS, CDR2 FQNEAQ. The V and J ends lost 1 base and 6 bases, in that order; junction bases with no gene match: 8. The CDR3 runs to 16 residues. The CDR3 reads CASSLVDREIANEQFF. CDR3 bases: TGTGCCAGCAGCTTAGTGGACAGGGAGATCGCCAATGAGCAGTTCTTC.

The chain combines TRBV28 with TRBJ2-1; 10 bases line up with TRBD2. Trimming at V came to 3 bases and at J to 4 bases, leaving 6 bases not matched to a gene. Germline CDR1 is MDHEN and CDR2 is SYDVKM. CDR3 length: 16 amino acids. Written as DNA, the CDR3 is TGTGCCAGCAGTTTGGGTCAAGCGGGAGGGTACAATGAGCAGTTCTTC. Amino acids: CASSLGQAGGYNEQFF.

The chain employs TRBV7-9 and TRBJ1-2; 8 bases map to TRBD1. The germline CDR1 and CDR2 sequences are SEHNR and FQNEAQ (reference sequence). V gave up 5 bases and J gave up 0 bases; unmatched junction bases: 2. This CDR3 has 14 amino acids. As DNA, the CDR3 is TGTGCCAGCAGCCCGGGACAGGCTAACTATGGCTACACCTTC. Encoded protein: CASSPGQANYGYTF.

The rearrangement uses TRBV28 and TRBJ2-5, with TRBD2 matching 8 bases. Germline V gene lookup returns CDR1 MDHEN and CDR2 SYDVKM. The CDR3 consists of 16 residues. With V trimmed by 6 bases and J by 2 bases, 11 bases remained unmatched. The CDR3 spells CASSLTSGPRQETQYF. CDR3 bases: TGTGCCAGCAGCCTAACTAGCGGACCCCGACAAGAGACCCAGTACTTC. Based on the CDR3 plus reference TRBV28 and TRBJ2-5, the full variable domain is DVKVTQSSRYLVKRTGEKVFLECVQDMDHENMFWYRQDPGLGLRLIYFSYDVKMKEKGDIPEGYSVSREKKERFSLILESASTNQTSMYLCASSLTSGPRQETQYFGPGTRLLVL.

Written as DNA, the CDR3 is TGCGCCAGCAGCTTGCTTTTCCAGACAGGGGCGGGCACTGAAGCTTTCTTT. Its translation: CASSLLFQTGAGTEAFF. The J gene is TRBJ1-1, the V gene TRBV5-1; 8 positions agree with TRBD1. V lost 1 base and J lost 4; bases outside the gene matches: 12. The germline V gene has CDR1 SGHRS and CDR2 YFSETQ. The CDR3 totals 17 residues. Looking up the rest from reference TRBV5-1 and TRBJ1-1 gives the full variable domain: KAGVTQTPRYLIKTRGQQVTLSCSPISGHRSVSWYQQTPGQGLQFLFEYFSETQRNKGNFPGRFSGRQFSNSRSEMNVSTLELGDSALYLCASSLLFQTGAGTEAFFGQGTRLTVV.

The CDR3 sequence: CASSAPAGTEAFF. Written as DNA, the CDR3 is TGTGCCAGCAGTGCCCCTGCGGGTACTGAAGCTTTCTTT. J is TRBJ1-1 and V is TRBV25-1; D uncertain. The ends were cut back, 4 bases at V and 5 bases at J, with 11 bases in the middle. Germline V gene lookup returns CDR1 MGHDK and CDR2 SYGVNS. This CDR3 contains 13 residues.

V usage is TRBV10-1 and J usage is TRBJ1-1; no clear D. V was trimmed by 7 bases and J by 1 base, leaving 13 bases between them. CDR1 and CDR2 from the germline V gene are WNHNN and SYGVQD (reference sequence). The CDR3 runs 14 residues. The CDR3 nucleotides read TGCGCCAGCACAGTAACCTCCAGGAACACTGAAGCTTTCTTT. It yields the protein CASTVTSRNTEAFF.

The chain uses TRBV7-6 and TRBJ2-3; no clear D gene. CDR3 length: 14 residues. Per germline, CDR1 SGHVS and CDR2 FNYEAQ. Deletions cut 1 base from V and 0 bases from J, with 5 bases between. CDR3: CASSLDPSTDTQYF. CDR3 sequence (DNA): TGTGCCAGCAGCTTAGATCCTAGCACAGATACGCAGTATTTT.

A remark on this clone: Distinct nucleotide sequences in the sample also encode this CDR3. The V call is TRBV6-5, the J call TRBJ2-5, with D tentatively TRBD2 (7 bases). V was shortened by 5 bases and J by 5 bases, with 18 bases between the two germline ends. Germline V lookup: CDR1 MNHEY, CDR2 SVGAGI. The CDR3 is 15 amino acids. The CDR3 nucleotides read TGTGCCAGCAGTCAGGGGCTAGCGGTCTATGAGACCCAGTACTTC. Protein product: CASSQGLAVYETQYF.

This clone turned up a few times. This chain connects TRBV7-2 to TRBJ1-1; the D is unclear. The CDR3 has 15 residues. Trimming removed 1 base at V and 0 bases at J, with 9 bases between. CDR1 is SGHTA, CDR2 FQGNSA, per germline. The CDR3 is CASSLVTGMNTEAFF. The CDR3 nucleotides read TGTGCCAGCAGCTTAGTGACGGGGATGAACACTGAAGCTTTCTTT. The entire variable domain, with the rest obtained from reference TRBV7-2 and TRBJ1-1, is as follows: GAGVSQSPSNKVTEKGKDVELRCDPISGHTALYWYRQSLGQGLEFLIYFQGNSAPDKSGLPSDRFSAERTGGSVSTLTIQRTQQEDSAVYLCASSLVTGMNTEAFFGQGTRLTVV.

The rearrangement joins TRBV28 to TRBJ1-5, with 7 bases aligning to TRBD1. Germline V CDR1 and CDR2: MDHEN, SYDVKM. This CDR3 spans 14 amino acids. V lost 3 bases, J lost 5 bases, and 4 bases stayed unmatched. In nucleotides, the CDR3 is TGTGCCAGCAGTTTCCCGGACAGGTATCAGCCCCAGCATTTT. It translates to CASSFPDRYQPQHF. Variable domain in full (rest from reference TRBV28 and TRBJ1-5): DVKVTQSSRYLVKRTGEKVFLECVQDMDHENMFWYRQDPGLGLRLIYFSYDVKMKEKGDIPEGYSVSREKKERFSLILESASTNQTSMYLCASSFPDRYQPQHFGDGTRLSIL.

J is TRBJ1-1 and V is TRBV7-9; perhaps TRBD1 as D (5 bases). Germline lookup yields CDR1 SEHNR and CDR2 FQNEAQ (reference sequence). Trimming took 1 base from V and 2 from J, leaving 14 bases between them. CDR3 length: 16 residues. The CDR3 DNA reads TGTGCCAGCAGCTTAGGGATAACCGGGGGAAACACTGAAGCTTTCTTT. The encoded protein is CASSLGITGGNTEAFF.

This chain connects TRBV19 to TRBJ1-5; D possibly corresponds to TRBD1 (5 bases). V lost 5 bases, J lost 0 bases, and 17 bases lay in between. The CDR3 has 17 amino acids. Germline-derived CDR1 and CDR2 are LNHDA and SQIVND (reference sequence). Here the CDR3 reads CASSQETVTHSNQPQHF. The CDR3 region has the DNA TGTGCCAGTAGTCAAGAGACAGTTACCCATAGCAATCAGCCCCAGCATTTT. The whole variable domain, remainder taken from reference TRBV19 and TRBJ1-5, is DGGITQSPKYLFRKEGQNVTLSCEQNLNHDAMYWYRQDPGQGLRLIYYSQIVNDFQKGDIAEGYSVSREKKESFPLTVTSAQKNPTAFYLCASSQETVTHSNQPQHFGDGTRLSIL.

This clone was counted between two and nine times. CDR3 DNA: TGTGCCAGCAGCTTCCGCGGGATAAAGTCCTACAATGAGCAGTTCTTC. The encoded protein is CASSFRGIKSYNEQFF. This chain uses TRBV7-9 with TRBJ2-1, with D possibly being TRBD2 (6 bases). The V gene's germline CDR1 is SEHNR and CDR2 FQNEAQ (reference sequence). Trimming took off 3 bases at V and 1 base at J, with 13 bases between the two ends. This CDR3 comprises 16 residues.

V is TRBV7-8 and J is TRBJ1-1, with 8 bases identical to TRBD1. V was clipped by 0 bases and J by 0 bases; unmatched bases: 3. Germline assignment: CDR1 SGHVS and CDR2 FQNEAQ. The CDR3 length is 16 residues. The CDR3: CASSLAQGGMNTEAFF. The CDR3 nucleotides read TGTGCCAGCAGCTTAGCACAGGGGGGGATGAACACTGAAGCTTTCTTT.

This chain joins TRBV28 and TRBJ1-2; 7 positions agree with TRBD1. Looked up from germline, CDR1 is MDHEN and CDR2 is SYDVKM. This CDR3 is 17 amino acids long. The V and J ends lost 7 bases and 5 bases, in that order; junction bases with no gene match: 19. CDR3 coding DNA: TGTGCCAGCAACTTAGGGTCAGGGGGTTTGCCTCTATATGGCTACACCTTC. Encoded protein: CASNLGSGGLPLYGYTF.

Only a few counts were recorded for this clone. The same CDR3 can be traced to other DNA sequences in this sample. The gene calls are TRBV30 and TRBJ2-7; D possibly corresponds to TRBD1 (5 bases). Germline CDR1 GTSNPN, CDR2 SVGIG (reference sequence). This CDR3 is 15 amino acids long. V lost 5 bases to trimming and J lost 2 bases, with 19 bases between them. The CDR3: CAWEFKQDTAYEQYF. For the CDR3, the DNA is TGTGCCTGGGAGTTCAAGCAGGACACGGCCTACGAGCAGTACTTC.

In its sample, this clone was seen a few times. J is TRBJ1-1 and V is TRBV25-1; 8 nucleotides line up with TRBD1. Unmatched junction bases numbered 5, after V lost 4 bases and J lost 1 base. CDR1 is MGHDK, CDR2 SYGVNS, per germline. The length of the CDR3 is 15 residues. CDR3 residues: CASSAVGQGNTEAFF. CDR3 bases: TGTGCCAGCAGTGCAGTTGGACAGGGGAACACTGAAGCTTTCTTT.

The table lists this clone with a few counts. The chain links TRBV19 to TRBJ1-1; perhaps TRBD1 as D (6 bases). Germline lookup yields CDR1 LNHDA and CDR2 SQIVND (reference sequence). The CDR3 is 15 residues long. V was clipped by 3 bases and J by 1 base, with 12 bases between them. CDR3: CASSMRGGRNTEAFF. The CDR3 region has the DNA TGTGCCAGTAGTATGAGGGGGGGGCGGAACACTGAAGCTTTCTTT. Complete variable domain (other parts from reference TRBV19 and TRBJ1-1): DGGITQSPKYLFRKEGQNVTLSCEQNLNHDAMYWYRQDPGQGLRLIYYSQIVNDFQKGDIAEGYSVSREKKESFPLTVTSAQKNPTAFYLCASSMRGGRNTEAFFGQGTRLTVV.

CDR3: CASSVVDRAGTGELFF. CDR3 DNA sequence: TGTGCCAGCAGCGTAGTGGACAGGGCGGGCACCGGGGAGCTGTTTTTT. The chain carries TRBV9 and TRBJ2-2, with 8 bases that match TRBD1. The ends lost 0 bases at V and 4 bases at J; junction bases unmatched: 5. The CDR3 extends over 16 amino acids. Germline CDR1 reads SGDLS; CDR2 reads YYNGEE.

The chain couples TRBV6-5 to TRBJ1-6, with D uncertain. This CDR3 has 13 amino acids. The V gene lost 7 bases and the J gene lost 7 bases, with 11 bases spanning the gap. Per the germline V gene, CDR1 is MNHEY and CDR2 is SVGAGI. The CDR3 sequence is CASKRGLNSPLHF. As DNA, the CDR3 is TGTGCCAGCAAGAGAGGACTCAATTCACCCCTCCACTTT.

V usage is TRBV28 and J usage is TRBJ1-5; the match to TRBD1 covers 9 bases. The length of the CDR3 is 15 residues. Germline CDR1 MDHEN, CDR2 SYDVKM. V was pared by 3 bases and J by 7 bases, with 7 bases of the junction left unmatched. This CDR3 reads CASSFTTGGGQPQHF. The CDR3 nucleotides are TGTGCCAGCAGTTTCACAACAGGGGGCGGACAGCCCCAGCATTTT.

V and J are TRBV6-1 and TRBJ2-7; the match to TRBD1 covers 10 bases. Germline-derived CDR1 and CDR2 are MNHNS and SASEGT. This CDR3 comprises 13 residues. The junction had 3 bases not matched to a gene; V was cut back by 7 bases and J by 3 bases. In nucleotides, the CDR3 is TGTGCCAGCAACGGACAGGGGGGCTACGAGCAGTACTTC. Its translation: CASNGQGGYEQYF.

This chain uses TRBV5-5 with TRBJ2-1; TRBD2 matches at 11 bases. After removal of 4 bases from V and 10 bases from J, the junction contained 7 bases not matched to a gene. The CDR3 totals 14 residues. The V gene's germline CDR1 is SGHKS and CDR2 YYEKEE (reference sequence). DNA for the CDR3: TGTGCCAGCAGCCCAACTAGCGGGAGTGAGGAGCAGTTCTTC. Amino acids: CASSPTSGSEEQFF.

The rearrangement joins TRBV19 to TRBJ1-5; D is perhaps TRBD1 (5 bases). This CDR3 contains 15 residues. Between the trimmed V and J ends, which lost 7 bases and 0 bases, there was a span of 13 bases. Germline V lookup: CDR1 LNHDA, CDR2 SQIVND (reference sequence). CDR3 bases: TGTGCCAGTAACTACCCCCAGGGTAGCAATCAGCCCCAGCATTTT. Protein product: CASNYPQGSNQPQHF. The full variable domain, completed using reference TRBV19 and TRBJ1-5, is DGGITQSPKYLFRKEGQNVTLSCEQNLNHDAMYWYRQDPGQGLRLIYYSQIVNDFQKGDIAEGYSVSREKKESFPLTVTSAQKNPTAFYLCASNYPQGSNQPQHFGDGTRLSIL.

The J gene is TRBJ2-7, the V gene TRBV27, with 7 positions matching TRBD1. Looked up from germline, CDR1 is MNHEY and CDR2 is SMNVEV (reference sequence). The J segment lost 7 bases and the V segment lost 5 bases, leaving 5 bases of the junction unmatched. The CDR3 is 12 residues long. CDR3 coding DNA: TGTGCCAGCAGTGCCCGACAGGGAGAGCAGTACTTC. Protein: CASSARQGEQYF.